A single sample is the source of the 14 T cell receptor beta chains below, sequenced in a study of cytomegalovirus exposure and HLA in healthy donors. Clones were sequenced by immunoSEQ multiplex PCR, and TCRdb holds only the in-frame ones, with some missing. This sample has 170,000 or so clones, with about 80% found just once. Sequencing was done on a sample of PBMCs. Receptor source: a woman between 18 and 30 years old in good health and CMV-seropositive.

This sequence joins TRBV29-1 and TRBJ2-7; 9 bases match TRBD1. Germline lookup yields CDR1 SQVTM and CDR2 ANQGSEA. The CDR3 has 14 residues. The J segment lost 3 bases and the V segment lost 5 bases, leaving 8 bases of the junction unmatched. For the CDR3, the DNA is TGCAGCGTTCTCTCAGGGACAGGGTACTACGAGCAGTACTTC. Its translation is CSVLSGTGYYEQYF.

This chain joins TRBV6-6 and TRBJ2-3, with TRBD2 matching over 7 bases. The CDR3 has 14 amino acids. V was pared by 6 bases and J by 1 base, with 4 bases of the junction left unmatched. Per the germline V gene, CDR1 is MNHNY and CDR2 is SVGAGI (reference sequence). CDR3 amino acids: CASRSLAGTDTQYF. The CDR3 DNA is TGTGCCAGCAGGTCGCTAGCGGGCACAGATACGCAGTATTTT.

V and J are TRBV6-5 and TRBJ1-1; no clear D gene. The germline CDR1 and CDR2 sequences are MNHEY and SVGAGI. V was trimmed by 8 bases and J by 0 bases, leaving 16 bases between them. The CDR3 runs 15 residues. The CDR3 DNA follows: TGTGCCAGCGGGGAGGCGACCAGACTGAACACTGAAGCTTTCTTT. Amino acids: CASGEATRLNTEAFF.

As concerns this clone: The same CDR3 also results from other DNA sequences found in this sample. CDR3 sequence reads: CASSPPGNYGYTF. The DNA for the CDR3 is TGTGCCAGCAGTCCTCCGGGGAACTATGGCTACACCTTC. The chain links TRBV6-5 to TRBJ1-2; no firm D call. Looked up from germline, CDR1 is MNHEY and CDR2 is SVGAGI. The CDR3 consists of 13 residues. V was shortened by 5 bases and J by 2 bases, with 9 bases between the two germline ends.

The V call is TRBV5-6, the J call TRBJ1-2; D possibly corresponds to TRBD1 (6 bases). V shed 4 bases and J shed 0 bases, with 13 bases lying between them. Germline CDR1 is SGHDT and CDR2 is YYEEEE. The CDR3 length is 15 residues. The CDR3 loop is CASSKQGRANYGYTF. DNA of the CDR3: TGTGCCAGCAGCAAACAGGGACGGGCTAACTATGGCTACACCTTC.

J is TRBJ1-6 and V is TRBV11-2; 7 nucleotides align to TRBD1. The germline V gene has CDR1 SGHAT and CDR2 FQNNGV. The CDR3 extends over 15 amino acids. After removal of 3 bases from V and 9 bases from J, the junction contained 8 bases not matched to a gene. The CDR3 protein is CASSFSTGTASPLHF. CDR3 sequence (DNA): TGTGCCAGCAGCTTCTCGACAGGGACCGCTTCACCCCTCCACTTT.

The gene calls are TRBV5-1 and TRBJ2-2, with D possibly TRBD1 on 6 matching bases. Germline V gives CDR1 SGHRS, CDR2 YFSETQ. The V and J ends lost 3 bases and 5 bases respectively, with 17 bases between them. The CDR3 consists of 16 residues. The CDR3 region is CASSYNMGAATGELFF. The CDR3 bases are TGCGCCAGCAGCTATAATATGGGGGCGGCAACCGGGGAGCTGTTTTTT.

This chain links TRBV10-3 with TRBJ2-3; TRBD2 might be the D (5 bases). Germline loops: CDR1 ENHRY, CDR2 SYGVKD. CDR3 size: 16 residues. The V end was cut by 6 bases, the J end by 3 bases, with 19 bases between. The chain's CDR3 is CAISSGPPRETDTQYF. The CDR3 bases are TGTGCCATCAGCTCTGGACCGCCGAGGGAAACAGATACGCAGTATTTT.

V usage is TRBV6-1 and J usage is TRBJ2-7; D unresolved. Germline-derived CDR1 and CDR2 are MNHNS and SASEGT. The CDR3 is 16 amino acids. Deletions cut 2 bases from V and 1 base from J, with 15 bases between. The CDR3 coding sequence is TGTGCCAGCAGTGAACAGGCGCCGCAGGTGTCCTACGAGCAGTACTTC. It specifies CASSEQAPQVSYEQYF.

V and J are TRBV5-1 and TRBJ2-7; 10 nucleotides match TRBD2. The CDR3 length is 15 residues. V lost 2 bases, J lost 6 bases, and 8 bases stayed unmatched. Germline loops: CDR1 SGHRS, CDR2 YFSETQ. CDR3 nucleotides: TGCGCCAGCAGCTTTGGAGCGGGGGGGCCGCGCGAGCAGTACTTC. Translating gives CASSFGAGGPREQYF.

The chain has TRBV4-1 and TRBJ1-2, with D perhaps matching TRBD1 (5 bases). This CDR3 contains 15 residues. Trimming stripped 2 bases from V and 4 bases from J, with 14 bases between. CDR1 and CDR2 from the germline V gene are MGHRA and YSYEKL. The CDR3 sequence: CASSQRQGSGYGYTF. In nucleotides, the CDR3 is TGCGCCAGCAGCCAAAGGCAGGGATCGGGCTATGGCTACACCTTC.

The V gene is TRBV9, the J gene TRBJ1-4; no definite D call. Trimming stripped 2 bases from V and 12 bases from J, with 11 bases between. The CDR3 has 12 amino acids. From germline, CDR1 is SGDLS and CDR2 YYNGEE. CDR3 coding DNA: TGTGCCAGCAGCGTCGCGGAGTCGGAACTGTTTTTT. Translated, it gives CASSVAESELFF.

This clone was recorded only once. The V call is TRBV13, the J call TRBJ1-2; the match to TRBD1 covers 8 bases. With V trimmed by 7 bases and J by 1 base, 14 bases remained unmatched. Germline CDR1 is PRHDT and CDR2 is FYEKMQ (reference sequence). This CDR3 has 17 amino acids. The CDR3 loop reads CASTQRGQAPINYGYTF. CDR3 sequence (DNA): TGTGCCAGCACCCAGAGGGGACAGGCCCCCATTAACTATGGCTACACCTTC. Full variable domain (outside the CDR3, taken from reference TRBV13 and TRBJ1-2): AAGVIQSPRHLIKEKRETATLKCYPIPRHDTVYWYQQGPGQDPQFLISFYEKMQSDKGSIPDRFSAQQFSDYHSELNMSSLELGDSALYFCASTQRGQAPINYGYTFGSGTRLTVV.

This rearrangement joins TRBV5-4 to TRBJ2-1; 10 bases align to TRBD2. The CDR3 consists of 14 residues. The V segment lost 4 bases and the J segment 4 bases; nucleotides outside the gene matches: 2. Germline CDR1 SGHNT, CDR2 YYREEE (reference sequence). CDR3 DNA: TGTGCCAGCAGCGAGACTAGCGGGTACAATGAGCAGTTCTTC. Amino acids: CASSETSGYNEQFF.